This TCR beta chain is drawn from a study of neurological immune-mediated disorders (dated by TCRdb to about 2019). At the level of the whole study: Among the roughly 34 multiple sclerosis patients, relapsing-remitting MS was present in 31 and secondary progressive MS was present in 3. The cohort included 60 to 75 subjects: roughly 15 with HAM/TSP, some 34 with multiple sclerosis, and some 20 healthy controls. Longitudinal samples, technical triplicates and paired sorted CD4+ and CD8+ T-cell subsets, alongside PBMC samples, were included among the 90 to 130 TCR-beta libraries. Peripheral blood TCR-beta repertoires from HTLV-I-associated myelopathy (HAM/TSP) patients, multiple sclerosis patients and healthy controls were compared by UMI-based sequencing.

This clonotype was recorded at least ten times. The clone's antigen remains unknown. No base quality information exists; no much larger clone differs at one position. Unsorted PBMC libraries were generated from 2 million PBMCs stored in RNAlater at -80 °C until RNA extraction. The multiple sclerosis patients were enrolled in a US clinical protocol that evaluated disease progression with magnetic resonance imaging. Peripheral blood underwent Ficoll-Hypaque density gradient centrifugation to isolate PBMCs, which were then cryopreserved in liquid nitrogen. According to the germline V gene, CDR1 reads SQVTM and CDR2 reads ANQGSEA. The junction shows trimming of 1 base on V and 4 bases on J, plus 11 bases between the germline ends. Including the terminal cysteine and phenylalanine, the CDR3 comprises 14 residues. The entry retains the CDR3 DNA only, 42 bases that are in frame from base 1. The investigation overall reported the following: TCR clonal expansion was highest in HAM/TSP patients and lowest in MS patients, with MS patients falling below even healthy controls. Phylogenetic analysis grouped repertoires from 18 of 34 MS patients into a cluster of related CDR3 sequences, suggesting a possible repertoire-level signature. No identical CDR3 amino acid sequences were found to be shared among expanded clones across subjects, suggesting that TCR-beta repertoires were private in all groups. No association of the MS cluster with clinical or MRI features was observed, and the need for larger cohorts was stated by the authors.

cDNA synthesis used template-switch 5'RACE with a primer carrying a 10-nucleotide random unique molecular identifier tagging each TCR transcript. Every sequencing run covered 15-18 subjects and yielded more than 160 million TCR-beta sequences. The RNeasy kit was used for extraction of total RNA. The KAPA Real-time Library Amplification kit was used to amplify TCR-beta VDJ regions with primers targeting the TCR constant region and the 5'RACE anchor. A first PCR added sample indexes and Illumina adaptors, after which a second PCR increased the library yield. The roughly 650 bp TCR product was size-selected on a 2% E-gel SizeSelection system after Ampure bead purification. Before pooling, libraries had their quality checked on a Bioanalyzer, their concentration measured with Qubit, and their quantity determined with the Kapa Library Quantification kit. An Illumina HiSeq 2500 sequenced the libraries paired-end 2 x 150 bp. To increase sequence diversity, about 25-30% phiX was spiked into each library pool. On the study's bioinformatics: Quality-filtered reads were processed with the UMI-based MiGEC pipeline, which removed over 75% of raw TCR sequences during error correction. VDJ genes were aligned to IMGT germline references, and each clonotype was defined by a unique CDR3 amino acid sequence together with V-J genes. VDJtools evaluated clonal expansion, Shannon diversity and CDR3 relatedness (CalcPairwiseDistances, ClusterSamples); CLCbio workbench built phylogenetic trees. Clones with at least 8 unique UMIs were defined as expanded, with this threshold being based on coefficient-of-variation modelling across technical triplicates. Through fastp at Q25 and MiXCR, TCRdb rebuilt clones from the public reads, retaining in-frame beta chains. Merged by CDR3 protein, the rows form single entries marked with the most common genes and DNA. The V and J calls were not made by the authors but by TCRdb's processing. The sample profile shows almost 85,000 distinct CDR3 sequences; 2.5% to 3% of them were found once. Around 1.1% of the sample comes from the top ten.

This sequence uses TRBV29-1 and TRBJ2-1; the D gene lacks a confident call. The specimen sequenced was PBMCs. The clonotype was recovered from a woman in her thirties with multiple sclerosis. The bases are TGCAGCGTTGAAGTTTTCCCCAGATACAATGAGCAGTTCTTC. It translates as CSVEVFPRYNEQFF.